The text below deals with one T cell receptor (beta chain). The source of the sample is a study of blood T cell repertoires in COVID-19. As for the study in general: Sites across the United States, Italy and Spain contributed samples from acute and convalescent COVID-19.

Membership in each cohort depended on participant-reported clinical history. Per the original data handling: Estimation of nucleated cell counts was performed using reference gene primer amplification. Generated by immunoSEQ multiplex PCR, the TCRdb table keeps only in-frame clones and is missing some. V, J and clone size are taken as reported in that table, and D and trimming were inferred from the DNA itself. The repertoire includes 300,000 to 500,000 clones, approximately 88% of them detected once, and roughly 0.97% sits in the top ten. Specimen: PBMCs or T cells enriched from blood (not recorded which). This clonotype originated in a woman in her 30s with acute COVID-19.

The CDR3 DNA follows: TGTGCCAGCAGTTACCCGTTGGGACAGTCAGAATCTGGGGCCAACGTCCTGACTTTC. Protein product: CASSYPLGQSESGANVLTF. V is TRBV6-2 or TRBV6-3 and J is TRBJ2-6, with 7 bases matching TRBD1. V shed 2 bases, J shed 1 base, and the junction held 11 bases outside the gene matches. The germline V gene encodes CDR1 MNHEY and CDR2 SVGEGT. The length of the CDR3 is 19 residues.